This TCR beta chain appears in the sequencing data of a study of blood T cell repertoires in COVID-19. At the level of the study: Acute and convalescent COVID-19 specimens originated in the United States, Italy and Spain. PBMCs, B-cell-depleted T cells, or T cells were the source of the cDNA or gDNA that made up the material.

The CDR3 totals 13 residues. CDR1 is SGHTA, CDR2 FQGNSA, per germline. V shed 4 bases and J shed 3 bases, with 7 bases lying between them. In the authors' methods: It was from reference gene primer amplification that nucleated cell counts were estimated. This table comes from immunoSEQ multiplex PCR, and its TCRdb copy is limited to in-frame clones, with some not included. Clone size and V and J calls were adopted from that table, with D and trimming inferred from the DNA. The data hold tens of thousands of clones, with roughly 80% observed a single time. The sequencing sample was made of peripheral blood. The sequence derives from a man in his fifties with acute or convalescent COVID-19. The genes are TRBV7-2 and TRBJ1-3; D unclear. The CDR3 loop is CASSSYSGNTIYF. The CDR3, as DNA: TGTGCCAGCAGCTCCTACAGTGGAAACACCATATATTTT.